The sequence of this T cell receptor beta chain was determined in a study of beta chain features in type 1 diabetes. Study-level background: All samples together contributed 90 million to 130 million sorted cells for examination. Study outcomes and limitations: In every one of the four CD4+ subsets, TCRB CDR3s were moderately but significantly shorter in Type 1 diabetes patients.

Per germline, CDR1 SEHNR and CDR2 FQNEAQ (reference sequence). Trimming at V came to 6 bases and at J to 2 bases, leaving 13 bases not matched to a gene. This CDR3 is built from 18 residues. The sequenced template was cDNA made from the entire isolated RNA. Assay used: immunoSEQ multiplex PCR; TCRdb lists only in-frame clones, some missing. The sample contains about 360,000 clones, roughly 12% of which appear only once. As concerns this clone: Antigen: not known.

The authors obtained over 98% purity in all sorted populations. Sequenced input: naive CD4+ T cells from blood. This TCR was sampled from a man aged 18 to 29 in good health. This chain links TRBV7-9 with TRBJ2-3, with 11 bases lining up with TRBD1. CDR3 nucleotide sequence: TGTGCCAGCAGGGTCTCGGCGTTGGGACAGGGGGTCACAGATACGCAGTATTTT. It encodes CASRVSALGQGVTDTQYF. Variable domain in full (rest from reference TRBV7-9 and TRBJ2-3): DTGVSQNPRHKITKRGQNVTFRCDPISEHNRLYWYRQTLGQGPEFLTYFQNEAQLEKSRLLSDRFSAERPKGSFSTLEIQRTEQGDSAMYLCASRVSALGQGVTDTQYFGPGTRLTVL.